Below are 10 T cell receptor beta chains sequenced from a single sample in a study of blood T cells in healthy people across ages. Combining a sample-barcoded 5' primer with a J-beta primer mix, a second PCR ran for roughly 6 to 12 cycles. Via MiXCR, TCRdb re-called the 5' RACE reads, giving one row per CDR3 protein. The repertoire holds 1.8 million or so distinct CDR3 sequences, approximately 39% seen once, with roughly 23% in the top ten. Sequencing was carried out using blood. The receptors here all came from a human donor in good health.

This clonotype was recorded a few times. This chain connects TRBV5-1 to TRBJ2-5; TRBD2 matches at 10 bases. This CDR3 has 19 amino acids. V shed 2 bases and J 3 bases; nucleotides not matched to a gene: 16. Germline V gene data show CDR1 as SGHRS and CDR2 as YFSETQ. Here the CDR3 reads CASSFRSSQRGGLKETQYF. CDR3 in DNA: TGCGCCAGCAGCTTCAGGTCGTCCCAGCGGGGGGGATTGAAAGAGACCCAGTACTTC.

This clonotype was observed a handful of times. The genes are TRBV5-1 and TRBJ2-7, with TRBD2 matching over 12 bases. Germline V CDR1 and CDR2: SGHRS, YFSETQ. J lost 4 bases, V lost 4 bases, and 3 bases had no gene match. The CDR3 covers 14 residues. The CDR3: CASSTSGGLYEQYF. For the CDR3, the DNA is TGCGCCAGCAGCACTAGCGGGGGGCTTTACGAGCAGTACTTC.

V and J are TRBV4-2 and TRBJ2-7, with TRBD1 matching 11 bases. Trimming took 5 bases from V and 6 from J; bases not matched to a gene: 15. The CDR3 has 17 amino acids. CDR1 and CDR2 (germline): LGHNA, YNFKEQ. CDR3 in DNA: TGTGCCAGCAGCTTCCAGGGACAGGGGGACACGGGCTTCGAGCAGTACTTC. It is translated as CASSFQGQGDTGFEQYF.

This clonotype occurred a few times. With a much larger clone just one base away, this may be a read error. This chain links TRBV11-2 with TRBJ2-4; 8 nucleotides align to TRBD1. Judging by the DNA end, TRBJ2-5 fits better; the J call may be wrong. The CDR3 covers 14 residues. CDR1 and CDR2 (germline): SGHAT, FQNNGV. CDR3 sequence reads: CASSSQGGQETQYF. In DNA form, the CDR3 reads TGTGCCAGCAGCTCACAGGGGGGACAAGAGACCCAGTACTTC.

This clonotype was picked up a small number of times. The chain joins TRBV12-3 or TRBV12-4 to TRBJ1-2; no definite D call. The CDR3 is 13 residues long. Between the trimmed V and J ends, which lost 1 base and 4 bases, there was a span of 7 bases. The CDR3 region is CASSLDLLYGYTF. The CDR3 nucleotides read TGTGCCAGCAGTTTAGACCTTCTCTATGGCTACACCTTC.

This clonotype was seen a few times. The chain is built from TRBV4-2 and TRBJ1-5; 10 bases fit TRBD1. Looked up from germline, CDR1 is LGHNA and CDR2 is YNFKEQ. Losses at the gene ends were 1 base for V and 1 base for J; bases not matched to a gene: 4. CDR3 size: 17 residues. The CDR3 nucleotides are TGTGCCAGCAGCCAAGTCGGACAGGGGGAGAGCAATCAGCCCCAGCATTTT. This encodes CASSQVGQGESNQPQHF.

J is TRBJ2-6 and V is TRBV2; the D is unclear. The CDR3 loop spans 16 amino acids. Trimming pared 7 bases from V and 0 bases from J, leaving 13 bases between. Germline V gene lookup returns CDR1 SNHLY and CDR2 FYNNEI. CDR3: CASTGVDHSGANVLTF. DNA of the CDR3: TGTGCCAGCACTGGGGTTGACCACTCTGGGGCCAACGTCCTGACTTTC.

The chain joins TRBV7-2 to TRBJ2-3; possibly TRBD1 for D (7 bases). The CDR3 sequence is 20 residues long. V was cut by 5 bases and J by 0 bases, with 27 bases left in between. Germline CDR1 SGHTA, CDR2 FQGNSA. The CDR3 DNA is TGTGCCAGCAGCCCAAACCCCTGGACAGGACTAAAGGGTAGCACAGATACGCAGTATTTT. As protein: CASSPNPWTGLKGSTDTQYF. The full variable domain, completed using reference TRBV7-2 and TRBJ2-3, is GAGVSQSPSNKVTEKGKDVELRCDPISGHTALYWYRQSLGQGLEFLIYFQGNSAPDKSGLPSDRFSAERTGGSVSTLTIQRTQQEDSAVYLCASSPNPWTGLKGSTDTQYFGPGTRLTVL.

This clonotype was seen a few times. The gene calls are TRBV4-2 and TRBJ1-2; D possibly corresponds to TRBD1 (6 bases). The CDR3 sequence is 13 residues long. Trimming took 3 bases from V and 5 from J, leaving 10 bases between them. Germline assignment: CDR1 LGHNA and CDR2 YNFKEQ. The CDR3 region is CASSHGGEYGYTF. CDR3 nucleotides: TGTGCCAGCAGCCACGGGGGCGAGTATGGCTACACCTTC.

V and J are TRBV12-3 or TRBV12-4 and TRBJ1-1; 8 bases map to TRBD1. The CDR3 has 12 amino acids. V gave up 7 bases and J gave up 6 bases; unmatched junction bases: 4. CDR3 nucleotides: TGTGCCAGCACCCAGGGGGCAGCTGAAGCTTTCTTT. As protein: CASTQGAAEAFF.